This TCR beta chain was found in a study of Graves' ophthalmopathy and Graves' hyperthyroidism. As for the study in general: Peripheral blood collection took place at initial diagnosis, before any treatment.

This CDR3 comprises 18 residues. The ends were cut back, 0 bases at V and 4 bases at J, with 19 bases in the middle. The germline V gene has CDR1 MGHRA and CDR2 YSYEKL. Patients were left out if they had other autoimmune diseases, uncontrolled infections, pregnancy or lactation. The PBMCs were taken from roughly 10 ml of fresh peripheral blood. Scientists amplified the TCR beta CDR3 regions from RNA transcripts. HTBI-primed RT-PCR formed the first round, and a multiplex PCR formed the second. TCRdb fed the multiplex PCR reads into MiXCR, producing one record per CDR3 protein. The table includes roughly 300,000 distinct CDR3 sequences, about a sixth detected once. Whole-study results and caveats: The authors also found most expanded thyroid clonotypes above 0.001 frequency in blood.

This clonotype was counted at least ten times. Its antigen remains unidentified. The material sequenced was peripheral blood. The chain links TRBV4-1 to TRBJ1-5; D unclear. The source is an adult man with Graves' ophthalmopathy. CDR3: CASSQDPPGPLGNQPQHF. The DNA of the CDR3 is TGCGCCAGCAGCCAAGACCCACCGGGTCCTCTCGGGAATCAGCCCCAGCATTTT.